The 22 T cell receptor beta chains given below trace back to one sample, sequenced in a study of technical replicates of blood from several donors. Only in-frame clones appear in the TCRdb table, and some are missing; sequencing was by immunoSEQ multiplex PCR. The table has 75,000 to 95,000 clones, 75% to 95% seen once. The sample taken for sequencing was T cells isolated from PBMCs. The receptors stem from a human donor in good health.

A word on this clone: Compared with germline, one end of the junction differs, possibly owing to a read error. The rearrangement joins TRBV7-7 to TRBJ2-5; 8 positions agree with TRBD1. This CDR3 contains 15 residues. CDR1 and CDR2 (germline): SSHAT, FNYEAQ (reference sequence). CDR3 amino acids: CASSWTGTGGETQYF. The CDR3 DNA is TGTGCTAGCAGTTGGACCGGGACAGGAGGGGAGACCCAGTACTTC.

The chain couples TRBV12-5 to TRBJ2-1; TRBD2 agrees at 11 bases. The CDR3 contains 19 residues. CDR1 is LGHNT and CDR2 is FRNRAP in the germline V gene. V lost 0 bases and J lost 0; bases outside the gene matches: 7. In DNA form, the CDR3 reads TGTGCTAGTGGTTTGGTACTAACTAGCGGGGGAACCTCCTACAATGAGCAGTTCTTC. Translating gives CASGLVLTSGGTSYNEQFF.

The gene calls are TRBV7-9 and TRBJ2-1, with 9 positions matching TRBD2. Germline V gives CDR1 SEHNR, CDR2 FQNEAQ (reference sequence). This CDR3 region has 15 residues. Germline trimming cut 5 bases from V and 11 bases from J; bases unmatched to any gene: 13. CDR3 loop: CASSKGAGGLSQQFF. For the CDR3, the DNA is TGTGCCAGCAGCAAGGGGGCGGGAGGGCTCTCTCAGCAGTTCTTC.

The genes are TRBV6-6 and TRBJ1-1; D is uncertain. The CDR3 runs 14 residues. CDR1 and CDR2 (germline): MNHNY, SVGAGI (reference sequence). The ends were cut back, 0 bases at V and 7 bases at J, with 12 bases in the middle. This chain's CDR3 is CASSYSAGELEAFF. The CDR3 DNA reads TGTGCCAGCAGTTACTCTGCAGGTGAGCTTGAAGCTTTCTTT.

The chain is built from TRBV5-4 and TRBJ2-1, with D perhaps matching TRBD1 (5 bases). CDR1 and CDR2 (germline): SGHNT, YYREEE (reference sequence). Between the trimmed V and J ends, which lost 1 base and 5 bases, there was a span of 19 bases. The CDR3 covers 17 residues. DNA for the CDR3: TGTGCCAGCAGCTTGAAGAGGCTGGGGCTCAGAAACAATGAGCAGTTCTTC. As protein: CASSLKRLGLRNNEQFF.

The chain uses TRBV14 and TRBJ1-6; the D is unclear. CDR3 length equals 16 residues. Germline V gives CDR1 SGHDN, CDR2 FVKESK. V shed 4 bases and J shed 7 bases, with 17 bases lying between them. CDR3 nucleotides: TGTGCCAGCAGCCGCCCCGGGGAGGGTAAGAATTCACCCCTCCACTTT. It specifies CASSRPGEGKNSPLHF.

This clone is a singleton in its sample. This chain connects TRBV19 to TRBJ2-2; D ambiguous. V was clipped by 5 bases and J by 7 bases, with 20 bases between them. The germline V gene encodes CDR1 LNHDA and CDR2 SQIVND (reference sequence). The CDR3 sequence is 16 residues long. The CDR3 is CASSPILYRRNGELFF. The CDR3 nucleotides are TGTGCCAGTAGTCCGATACTCTACCGGCGGAACGGGGAGCTGTTTTTT.

This clone has more than one count but fewer than ten. The V gene is TRBV6-4, the J gene TRBJ1-1; a possible D gene is TRBD1 (6 bases). The CDR3 length is 15 residues. The ends were cut back, 4 bases at V and 4 bases at J, with 16 bases in the middle. The V gene's germline CDR1 is MRHNA and CDR2 SNTAGT. The CDR3 DNA follows: TGTGCCAGCAGTGCCCGAGGGGGAGGGGGCACTGAAGCTTTCTTT. Encoded protein: CASSARGGGGTEAFF.

The CDR3 region has the DNA TGTGCCAGCAGCGTAGGTGTCGGGACAGGTCACAATGAGCAGTTCTTC. Translated: CASSVGVGTGHNEQFF. This chain joins TRBV9 and TRBJ2-1, with 8 bases fitting TRBD1. Germline V gene sequence: CDR1 SGDLS, CDR2 YYNGEE. Trimming at V came to 0 bases and at J to 5 bases, leaving 7 bases not matched to a gene. This CDR3 comprises 16 residues.

This clone appeared once. This rearrangement joins TRBV7-8 to TRBJ1-5; possibly TRBD1 for D (6 bases). Looked up from germline, CDR1 is SGHVS and CDR2 is FQNEAQ. The CDR3 spans 15 residues. V was clipped by 2 bases and J by 0 bases, with 8 bases between them. CDR3 residues: CASSLWTDSNQPQHF. For the CDR3, the DNA is TGTGCCAGCAGCTTATGGACAGATAGCAATCAGCCCCAGCATTTT.

CDR3 region: CASSQDSGRGHPEAFF. The CDR3 coding sequence is TGCGCCAGCAGCCAAGATTCGGGCAGGGGCCACCCTGAAGCTTTCTTT. The chain links TRBV4-1 to TRBJ1-1, with D tentatively TRBD1 (6 bases). The V end was cut by 0 bases, the J end by 6 bases, with 17 bases between. Looked up from germline, CDR1 is MGHRA and CDR2 is YSYEKL. The CDR3 spans 16 residues.

The chain links TRBV6-5 to TRBJ2-5, with 8 bases lining up with TRBD1. CDR1 MNHEY and CDR2 SVGAGI come from the germline V gene. J was trimmed by 0 bases and V by 10 bases; bases with no gene match: 10. The length of the CDR3 is 15 residues. For the CDR3, the DNA is TGTGCCACCAGACAGGGGTCCCCTTACCAAGAGACCCAGTACTTC. Translating gives CATRQGSPYQETQYF.

The rearrangement links TRBV12-5 to TRBJ2-2; D is uncertain. The V gene lost 7 bases and the J gene lost 2 bases, with 17 bases spanning the gap. The CDR3 is made up of 16 amino acids. Germline loops: CDR1 LGHNT, CDR2 FRNRAP. The CDR3 DNA is TGTGCTAGTGCGACGGCGCTCGGGTCTAACACCGGGGAGCTGTTTTTT. Translated, it gives CASATALGSNTGELFF.

The chain combines TRBV6-5 with TRBJ2-3, with 7 nucleotides matching TRBD2. The CDR3 runs 16 residues. Unmatched junction bases numbered 5, after V lost 0 bases and J lost 2 bases. CDR1 is MNHEY, CDR2 SVGAGI, per germline. CDR3 DNA: TGTGCCAGCAGTTACTCCGACGGGAGGCCCACAGATACGCAGTATTTT. This codes for CASSYSDGRPTDTQYF.

This clone was detected only once. The chain uses TRBV27 and TRBJ2-7; possibly TRBD1 for D (5 bases). Germline V lookup: CDR1 MNHEY, CDR2 SMNVEV (reference sequence). The length of the CDR3 is 16 residues. Trimming took off 4 bases at V and 1 base at J, with 17 bases between the two ends. The CDR3: CASSSSLRQSSYEQYF. The CDR3, as DNA: TGTGCCAGCAGTTCCTCCCTAAGACAGAGTTCCTACGAGCAGTACTTC.

The rearrangement joins TRBV6-1 to TRBJ1-2; no definite D call. CDR3 size: 15 residues. The germline CDR1 and CDR2 sequences are MNHNS and SASEGT. V was trimmed by 2 bases and J by 3 bases, leaving 13 bases between them. Here the CDR3 reads CASSELETDYYGYTF. The CDR3 DNA sequence: TGTGCCAGCAGTGAACTTGAGACGGACTACTATGGCTACACCTTC.

This rearrangement joins TRBV29-1 to TRBJ2-1; 8 nucleotides agree with TRBD1. V gave up 8 bases and J gave up 5 bases; unmatched junction bases: 5. The germline CDR1 and CDR2 sequences are SQVTM and ANQGSEA. The CDR3 has 12 residues. The CDR3 here is CSSRTGNNEQFF. DNA of the CDR3: TGCAGCTCAAGGACAGGGAACAATGAGCAGTTCTTC.

The chain employs TRBV6-6 and TRBJ2-2; 9 positions agree with TRBD1. Trimming cost V 6 bases and J 5 bases; bases outside gene matches: 10. Germline CDR1 is MNHNY and CDR2 is SVGAGI (reference sequence). The CDR3 extends over 16 amino acids. The CDR3 spells CASSPVTGGTTGELFF. The CDR3 DNA follows: TGTGCCAGCAGCCCCGTGACAGGGGGGACGACCGGGGAGCTGTTTTTT.

In DNA, the CDR3 is TGTGCCAGTCGGAGGGTTTCTTCCTTTGGAGAGACCCAGTACTTC. Protein: CASRRVSSFGETQYF. This chain links TRBV6-5 with TRBJ2-5; tentatively, D is TRBD2 (6 bases). Looked up from germline, CDR1 is MNHEY and CDR2 is SVGAGI. Trimming removed 9 bases at V and 4 bases at J, with 21 bases between. This CDR3 is built from 15 residues.

CDR3 bases: TGTGCCAGCAGCCCTAAAGGCCCACAGGGGCAGTACTTC. Its protein is CASSPKGPQGQYF. The chain employs TRBV7-9 and TRBJ2-7, with D perhaps matching TRBD1 (6 bases). Trimming shortened V by 5 bases and J by 9 bases, and 17 bases separated the two germline ends. The length of the CDR3 is 13 residues. Germline CDR1 reads SEHNR; CDR2 reads FQNEAQ (reference sequence).

This chain links TRBV5-4 with TRBJ1-2; 9 nucleotides match TRBD1. The V and J ends lost 1 base and 6 bases, in that order; junction bases with no gene match: 4. The CDR3 sequence is 14 residues long. From germline, CDR1 is SGHNT and CDR2 YYREEE (reference sequence). CDR3 loop: CASSLLGQGNGYTF. In DNA form, the CDR3 reads TGTGCCAGCAGCTTGTTGGGACAGGGTAATGGCTACACCTTC.

Written as DNA, the CDR3 is TGTGCCAGCAGAGCGGACGTATTGCGCACTGAAGCTTTCTTT. Amino acids: CASRADVLRTEAFF. The chain uses TRBV27 and TRBJ1-1; D is ambiguous. The germline CDR1 and CDR2 sequences are MNHEY and SMNVEV (reference sequence). The CDR3 contains 14 residues. V gave up 6 bases and J gave up 4 bases, with 15 bases separating them.